The 11 T cell receptor beta chains below were found in one sample sequenced in a study of T cells in localized non-small cell lung cancer. Here immunoSEQ multiplex PCR was the method, and the copy in TCRdb shows in-frame clones only, minus some. The top ten clones hold 6.5% to 9% of a sample with more than 1,000 clones, 26% of them seen once. Source: normal lung tissue next to the tumor, taken before any cancer treatment. These receptor sequences come from a male donor aged 60 or older with stage II lung adenocarcinoma.

The V call is TRBV19, the J call TRBJ2-2, with D tentatively TRBD2 (6 bases). Germline loops: CDR1 LNHDA, CDR2 SQIVND (reference sequence). CDR3 size: 15 residues. Trimming cost V 5 bases and J 6 bases, with 16 bases left between them. CDR3 sequence reads: CASSLNPGTPGELFF. In nucleotides, the CDR3 is TGTGCCAGTAGTCTCAATCCAGGGACTCCCGGGGAGCTGTTTTTT.

The chain uses TRBV6-8 and TRBJ2-4; no clear D gene. The CDR3 extends over 16 amino acids. The V gene lost 3 bases and the J gene lost 0 bases, with 12 bases spanning the gap. The V gene's germline CDR1 is MNHGY and CDR2 SAAAGT. This chain's CDR3 is CASSYHQSLAKNIQYF. The CDR3 DNA sequence: TGTGCCAGCAGTTATCACCAGAGCCTAGCCAAAAACATTCAGTACTTC.

A few counts support this clone. This chain uses TRBV6-8 with TRBJ1-2; 10 bases are a match to TRBD1. Germline V gene sequence: CDR1 MNHGY, CDR2 SAAAGT. Trimming cost V 6 bases and J 8 bases; bases outside gene matches: 6. The CDR3 length is 13 residues. For the CDR3, the DNA is TGTGCCAGCAGAAGACAGGGGGCGGAAGGCTACACCTTC. Protein product: CASRRQGAEGYTF.

The rearrangement links TRBV4-1 to TRBJ1-3; no clear D. There are 17 residues in the CDR3. The germline V gene encodes CDR1 MGHRA and CDR2 YSYEKL. The ends were cut back, 2 bases at V and 0 bases at J, with 14 bases in the middle. The CDR3 nucleotides are TGCGCCAGCAGCCAATCCTTCAGAGTACCCTCTGGAAACACCATATATTTT. As protein: CASSQSFRVPSGNTIYF.

By share, this clone counts as medium-sized (0.01 to 0.1%). The chain couples TRBV11-3 to TRBJ1-6; no reliable D call. Germline assignment: CDR1 SGHNT and CDR2 YENEEA. Deletions cut 7 bases from V and 5 bases from J, with 12 bases between. The CDR3 extends over 14 amino acids. For the CDR3, the DNA is TGTGCCAGCACCTCAAACATGAATAATTCACCCCTCCACTTT. It codes for CASTSNMNNSPLHF.

This clone was found a few times. The chain has TRBV11-3 and TRBJ2-7; a weak D match, TRBD2 (6 bases). The CDR3 is made up of 15 amino acids. The germline V gene encodes CDR1 SGHNT and CDR2 YENEEA. Trimming removed 5 bases at V and 6 bases at J, with 20 bases between. CDR3 DNA: TGTGCCAGCAGCGCCTCGGACGGTGGGGAGGCCGAGCAGTACGTC. Residues: CASSASDGGEAEQYV.

Relative to its sample, this clone is medium-sized. The chain uses TRBV4-1 and TRBJ1-1; the match to TRBD1 covers 7 bases. Germline CDR1 and CDR2: MGHRA and YSYEKL. With V trimmed by 4 bases and J by 0 bases, 5 bases remained unmatched. The CDR3 consists of 15 residues. In nucleotides, the CDR3 is TGCGCCAGCAGCCTTGAGGGGGCCGTGAACACTGAAGCTTTCTTT. It is translated as CASSLEGAVNTEAFF.

There are a few counts of this clone. The chain joins TRBV28 to TRBJ1-6; possibly TRBD1 for D (6 bases). CDR1 MDHEN and CDR2 SYDVKM come from the germline V gene. With 11 bases removed from V and 8 bases from J, the gap between germline ends came to 13 bases. The CDR3 has 12 residues. CDR3 protein: CASGGGDSPLHF. The DNA of the CDR3 is TGTGCCTCCGGGGGGGGCGATTCACCCCTCCACTTT.

By its share, this clone is large. V and J are TRBV12-5 and TRBJ1-5; the D is unclear. The CDR3 is made up of 14 amino acids. Germline CDR1 LGHNT, CDR2 FRNRAP. The CDR3 coding sequence is TGTGCCAGCACCCCTCCGGCGACTTTCTGGCCCCAGCATTTT. Its translation: CASTPPATFWPQHF.

The CDR3 DNA follows: TGCGCCAGCAGCTTATCTGGGGGAGGGGCCATGAACACTGAAGCTTTCTTT. It translates to CASSLSGGGAMNTEAFF. The V gene is TRBV5-1, the J gene TRBJ1-1, with a weak D call TRBD1 (5 bases). The CDR3 is 17 residues long. Germline V gene data show CDR1 as SGHRS and CDR2 as YFSETQ. The V and J ends lost 2 bases and 0 bases respectively, with 17 bases between them.

This chain connects TRBV11-3 to TRBJ2-7; TRBD2 matches at 12 bases. CDR3 size: 14 residues. With 5 bases clipped from V and 9 bases from J, the junction kept 8 bases outside the gene matches. CDR1 and CDR2 from the germline V gene are SGHNT and YENEEA. CDR3 residues: CASSPSGGASPQYV. Here the CDR3 DNA reads TGTGCCAGCAGCCCTAGCGGGGGGGCGTCGCCGCAGTACGTC.